One sample yielded the 3 T cell receptor beta chains listed below, sequenced in a study of T cell repertoires in cytomegalovirus infection. One entry per CDR3 protein, called by TCRdb with MiXCR from the reads. The sample contains roughly 180,000 distinct CDR3 sequences, 28% of which appear only once. Sample: PBMCs. The receptors come from a human donor in good health (CMV status not recorded). Some clones in this sample may be carry-over from other donors' samples.

This clonotype has only a few counts. The chain joins TRBV5-1 to TRBJ2-1, with D perhaps matching TRBD1 or TRBD2 (6 bases each). This CDR3 comprises 17 residues. From germline, CDR1 is SGHRS and CDR2 YFSETQ. Trimming removed 0 bases at V and 1 base at J, with 14 bases between. The CDR3 DNA reads TGCGCCAGCAGCTTGGCCGGAGGGGGTCCTTCCTACAATGAGCAGTTCTTC. Translation: CASSLAGGGPSYNEQFF.

This clonotype has ten or more counts. This sequence joins TRBV6-4 and TRBJ1-5, with a possible D match to TRBD1 (5 bases). The CDR3 is 13 amino acids. Germline CDR1 is MRHNA and CDR2 is SNTAGT. V was pared by 4 bases and J by 7 bases, with 11 bases between. CDR3 DNA: TGTGCCAGCAGTGTCGGAGAGGGGCAGCCCCAGCATTTT. Protein sequence: CASSVGEGQPQHF.

The J gene is TRBJ1-5, the V gene TRBV7-3, with D maybe TRBD1 (5 bases). The CDR3 is made up of 18 amino acids. Germline V gene data show CDR1 as SGHTA and CDR2 as FQGTGA. V lost 10 bases and J 2 bases, leaving 27 bases between the germline ends. This CDR3 is CATFLSSLGDRRNQPQHF. The CDR3 DNA reads TGTGCCACCTTCTTGAGTTCACTGGGGGATAGGCGCAATCAGCCCCAGCATTTT.